This TCR beta chain was documented in a study of T cell repertoires in cytomegalovirus infection. Each CDR3 protein gets one entry after TCRdb re-called the reads with MiXCR. The table records 150,000 to 200,000 distinct CDR3 sequences, roughly an eighth of them present only once. Germline V gene sequence: CDR1 LNHNV, CDR2 YYDKDF (reference sequence). The CDR3 has 14 residues. Trimming cost V 8 bases and J 2 bases, with 13 bases left between them. The source is a human donor in good health (CMV status not recorded). Some clones in this sample may be carry-over from other donors' samples. The sequencing sample was made of PBMCs. The chain is built from TRBV15 and TRBJ1-5; possibly TRBD1 for D (5 bases). CDR3 DNA: TGTGCCACCGGTCCCAGGGATGGCAATCAGCCCCAGCATTTT. Its translation is CATGPRDGNQPQHF.